This T cell receptor (beta chain) was observed in a study of blood T cell repertoires in COVID-19 (dated by TCRdb to 2018 to 2020). Study-wide context: Collaborator samples came from the United States, Italy and Spain and covered acute and convalescent phases of COVID-19. Subjects who had been exposed to COVID-19, were actively infected with it, or had recovered from it provided the deeply sampled blood TCRbeta repertoires that made up the dataset. The repertoires were made available in a free public database intended to serve as a resource for research on the immune response to SARS-CoV-2. Nearly every sample came with metadata listing a de-identified subject ID, COVID-19 status, age in years and sex. The material from the prospective study consisted of cDNA or gDNA derived from T cells, B-cell-depleted T cells, or PBMCs. Where HLA class I and class II types were available, the types were taken from metadata supplied by the sample provider, not from assay-based typing. Samples came from the ongoing ImmuneRACE study (first 160 participants) plus 1,254 subjects from 6 global collaborators. The paper as a whole reports these results and caveats: Clinical and demographic metadata were provided uncurated, with the amount varying by source and participant.

The CDR3 runs 16 amino acids, cysteine and phenylalanine included. Kept here is only the CDR3 DNA, which spans 48 bases and is read in frame from base 1. CDR1 and CDR2, per the germline V gene, are SGHTA and FQGNSA. V trim: 1 base; J trim: 4 bases; unmatched bases: 8. This clone was recorded once. Its binding antigen is unknown. Within one base of it there is no much larger clone, and no base qualities were kept. TCRbeta CDR3 regions were amplified from genomic DNA using the immunoSEQ Assay, a bias-controlled multiplex PCR. The authors' analysis ran thus. The number of nucleated cells in each sample was estimated by amplification of reference gene primers within the assay. Sequence reads were collapsed and filtered to measure the absolute abundance of every unique TCRbeta CDR3 rearrangement. Productive Simpson clonality was computed per sample as the square root of Simpson's diversity index over productive rearrangements. The source is immuneACCESS, and TCRdb retained only in-frame sequences with V and J called. Part of the clones is not carried over; for the studies checked, unresolved V genes explain less than half of this, and the remainder is unexplained. The V and J calls and clone size are taken from that table; D and trimming were inferred from the DNA. Present in this sample are about 250,000 clones, about 91% of which were seen just once. Roughly 6.3% of the sample rests with the top ten.

At one collaborating source in Seattle, patients were enrolled during active infection and were followed longitudinally through the course of disease. Each collaborating institution followed its own protocols to collect whole blood in K2EDTA tubes. Collaborator samples were shipped for TCRbeta analysis as frozen whole blood, isolated PBMCs, or DNA extracted from either sample type. Sequenced material: peripheral blood. The chain is encoded by TRBV7-2 joined to TRBJ1-1; 8 of the junction bases match TRBD1. The sequence derives from a woman younger than 45 with COVID-19, enrolled during active disease. The CDR3 amino acid sequence is: CASSLGPTGAPTEAFF. The DNA reads as follows: TGTGCCAGCAGCTTAGGCCCGACAGGGGCCCCCACTGAAGCTTTCTTT.